The present T cell receptor beta chain was sequenced within a study of blood T cells in healthy people across ages. Study-level findings and limits: PBMCs left unsorted prevented a conclusive naive versus antigen-experienced comparison. Both higher diversity and more naive CD4+ cells marked long-lived donors when set against aged donors.

PCR was performed a second time for about 6 to 11 cycles using a sample-barcoded 5' primer and a J-beta primer mix. Each CDR3 protein gets one entry after TCRdb re-called the 5' RACE reads with MiXCR. This table holds 1.5 million to 2 million distinct CDR3 sequences, roughly two fifths found once. The V end was cut by 0 bases, the J end by 4 bases, with 15 bases between. The CDR3 covers 15 residues. CDR1 and CDR2 from the germline V gene are DFQATT and SNEGSKA (reference sequence). This clonotype has a handful of counts. Antigen specificity is unknown. Sequencing was carried out using blood. This chain links TRBV20-1 with TRBJ2-5, with D possibly TRBD2 on 6 matching bases. The TCR comes from a human donor in good health. This CDR3 reads CSARDLLAAGETQYF. CDR3 bases: TGCAGTGCTAGAGATCTATTAGCGGCGGGAGAGACCCAGTACTTC.